This T cell receptor (beta chain) is from a study of CD8+CD57+ T cells in acquired aplastic anemia. Study overall: Mean DNA quantity obtained from sorted CD4+ and CD8+ cells was about 3.5 ug. CD4+ cells from healthy donors averaged roughly 9.9 million reads.

Genomic DNA constituted the template upon which TCR beta VDJ and CDR3 profiling was performed. In TCRdb, the reads were re-called with MiXCR into one record per CDR3 protein. In the table there are about 210,000 distinct CDR3 sequences, 61% of which are singletons. Concerning this clonotype: Antigen specificity is unknown.

The CDR3 length is 12 residues. The germline V gene encodes CDR1 DFQATT and CDR2 SNEGSKA (reference sequence). Study-level points and caveats: Some 29 shared CD8+ CDR3s appeared highly expressed within patients' immunodominant clones. With respect to CD8+ Simpson's diversity, patients and controls did not differ significantly.

This sequence was found in a human donor in good health. The chain employs TRBV20-1 and TRBJ1-1; D gene unclear. The sequenced sample was sorted CD4+, CD8+, or CD8+CD57+ T cells (not recorded which) from PBMCs. The DNA of the CDR3 is TGCAGAGCAGTGGCCTCGAACACTGAAGCTTTCTTT. This codes for CRAVASNTEAFF.